This T cell receptor beta chain was documented in a study of blood T cells in healthy people across ages. Study results and caveats: Compared with aged donors, long-lived donors showed fewer expanded clones, suggesting selection. Since the PBMCs were unsorted, naive and antigen-experienced cells could not be conclusively compared.

Every donor gave roughly 9.6 milliliters of peripheral blood. Total RNA was isolated from each sample in quantities of at least 6 micrograms. The germline gives CDR1 MNHNS, CDR2 SASEGT. The CDR3 has 16 amino acids. Concerning this clonotype: What it binds is not known. An end of the junction differs from the germline gene, which may be a read error.

Primers used in a second PCR of about 6 to 11 cycles were a sample-barcoded 5' primer and a J-beta primer mix. A single record per CDR3 protein comes from TCRdb applying MiXCR to the 5' RACE reads. The sample consists of 1.2 million to 1.5 million distinct CDR3 sequences, approximately 38% of them appearing once. The clonotype originates from a woman aged 18-29 years in good health. The rearrangement joins TRBV6-1 to TRBJ2-5; 7 positions agree with TRBD2. What was sequenced was blood. The DNA of the CDR3 is TGTGCCGGCAGGGAGCGGGACTACACAGGAGGGGAGACCCAGTACTTC. It yields the protein CAGRERDYTGGETQYF.